What follows are 9 T cell receptor beta chains derived from one specimen sequenced in a study of shared clonotypes between healthy human individuals. Naive CD8 cells were CD45RO-negative, positively selected for CCR7, excluding terminally differentiated effector memory CD45RA+ cells. Assay used: immunoSEQ multiplex PCR; TCRdb lists only in-frame clones, some missing. Of 2 million to 2.5 million clones detected, about 95% appear once; the ten largest clones hold roughly 1%. Sequences were obtained from naive CD8+ T cells sorted from blood. Source of these receptors: a man younger than 30 in good health.

This clone was seen just once. The chain carries TRBV27 and TRBJ2-1; D might be TRBD1 (7 bases). Per germline, CDR1 MNHEY and CDR2 SMNVEV (reference sequence). The CDR3 contains 14 residues. V dropped 9 bases and J dropped 1 base, with 13 bases sitting between them. The CDR3 DNA reads TGTGCCAGTACGACAGGGACTTCCTACAATGAGCAGTTCTTC. Translated: CASTTGTSYNEQFF.

The rearrangement links TRBV4-3 to TRBJ1-2; no clear D gene. V lost 2 bases to trimming and J lost 4 bases, with 23 bases between them. The V gene's germline CDR1 is LGHNA and CDR2 YSLEER. The CDR3 spans 18 residues. CDR3 loop: CASSQLGVSGPGAYGYTF. The CDR3 DNA sequence: TGCGCCAGCAGCCAACTAGGAGTAAGTGGTCCGGGCGCCTATGGCTACACCTTC.

The chain couples TRBV7-9 to TRBJ1-2; 11 nucleotides align to TRBD1. This CDR3 is built from 18 residues. The V and J ends lost 5 bases and 4 bases, in that order; junction bases with no gene match: 15. CDR1 SEHNR and CDR2 FQNEAQ come from the germline V gene (reference sequence). The CDR3, as DNA: TGTGCCAGCAGCCCCACGACCCCGGGACAGGGGGGTCTCTATGGCTACACCTTC. Translating gives CASSPTTPGQGGLYGYTF.

V usage is TRBV6-5 and J usage is TRBJ2-7, with 9 bases fitting TRBD1. This CDR3 has 14 residues. V trimming: 5 bases; J trimming: 5 bases; junction bases outside the gene matches: 7. In germline, CDR1 is MNHEY, CDR2 SVGAGI. CDR3 bases: TGTGCCAGCAGTCAACAGGGGGCGTACAACGAGCAGTACTTC. Protein: CASSQQGAYNEQYF.

The CDR3 reads CASEGSSYEQYF. CDR3 DNA: TGTGCCAGTGAGGGCAGTTCCTACGAGCAGTACTTC. The chain carries TRBV7-9 and TRBJ2-7; D is perhaps TRBD2 (5 bases). Trimming shortened V by 9 bases and J by 1 base, and 10 bases separated the two germline ends. The CDR3 spans 12 residues. CDR1 is SEHNR and CDR2 is FQNEAQ in the germline V gene (reference sequence).

About this clone itself: This sample includes further DNA sequences coding for the same CDR3. This sequence joins TRBV28 and TRBJ2-7, with 8 nucleotides matching TRBD1. The CDR3 sequence is 14 residues long. The trim removed 6 bases at V and 6 bases at J, leaving 10 bases unmatched. CDR1 MDHEN and CDR2 SYDVKM come from the germline V gene. CDR3 in DNA: TGTGCCAGCAGCCTTACCGGACAGGGAGGCGAGCAGTACTTC. Protein product: CASSLTGQGGEQYF.

This rearrangement joins TRBV19 to TRBJ2-7; 7 bases map to TRBD2. The germline V gene has CDR1 LNHDA and CDR2 SQIVND (reference sequence). This CDR3 is 14 amino acids long. Germline trimming cut 8 bases from V and 1 base from J; bases unmatched to any gene: 8. The CDR3 region is CASRSMRGSYEQYF. The CDR3 DNA is TGTGCCAGTCGAAGTATGCGGGGGTCCTACGAGCAGTACTTC.

Note on this clone: The same CDR3 also results from other DNA sequences found in this sample. The CDR3: CASSLGDTTYEQYF. The CDR3 DNA sequence: TGTGCCAGCAGCTTGGGGGACACTACCTACGAGCAGTACTTC. V gene TRBV5-4 combines with J gene TRBJ2-7, with TRBD1 as a possible D gene (6 bases). Per the germline V gene, CDR1 is SGHNT and CDR2 is YYREEE (reference sequence). This CDR3 contains 14 residues. V was shortened by 0 bases and J by 2 bases, with 9 bases between the two germline ends.

This sequence joins TRBV4-1 and TRBJ1-4; 7 nucleotides agree with TRBD1. V dropped 0 bases and J dropped 7; count of bases not matched to a gene: 8. Germline CDR1 reads MGHRA; CDR2 reads YSYEKL. This CDR3 has 16 amino acids. CDR3 bases: TGCGCCAGCAGCCAAGATGGAACAGGGGATCGTGAAAAACTGTTTTTT. Its translation: CASSQDGTGDREKLFF.